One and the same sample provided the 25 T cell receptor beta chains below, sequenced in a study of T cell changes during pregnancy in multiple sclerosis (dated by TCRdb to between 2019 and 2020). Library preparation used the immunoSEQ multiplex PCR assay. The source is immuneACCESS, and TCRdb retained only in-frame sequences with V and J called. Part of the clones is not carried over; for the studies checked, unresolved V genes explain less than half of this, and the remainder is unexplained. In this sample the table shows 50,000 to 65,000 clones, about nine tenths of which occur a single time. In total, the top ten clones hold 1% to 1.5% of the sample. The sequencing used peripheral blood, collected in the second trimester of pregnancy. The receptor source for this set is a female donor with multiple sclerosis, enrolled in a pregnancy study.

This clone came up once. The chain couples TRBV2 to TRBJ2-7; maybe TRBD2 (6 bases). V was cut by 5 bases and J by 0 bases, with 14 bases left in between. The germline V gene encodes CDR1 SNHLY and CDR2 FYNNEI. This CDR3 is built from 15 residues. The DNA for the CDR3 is TGTGCCAGCAGTTCCACTCGGGGGAGCTCCTACGAGCAGTACTTC. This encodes CASSSTRGSSYEQYF.

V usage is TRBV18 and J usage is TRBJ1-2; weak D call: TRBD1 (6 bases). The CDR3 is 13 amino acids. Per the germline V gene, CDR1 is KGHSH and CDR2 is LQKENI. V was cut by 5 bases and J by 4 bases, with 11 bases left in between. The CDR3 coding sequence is TGTGCCAGCTCATTCGACAGGCCCTATGGCTACACCTTC. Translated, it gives CASSFDRPYGYTF. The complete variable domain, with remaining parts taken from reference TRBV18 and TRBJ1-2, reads NAGVMQNPRHLVRRRGQEARLRCSPMKGHSHVYWYRQLPEEGLKFMVYLQKENIIDESGMPKERFSAEFPKEGPSILRIQQVVRGDSAAYFCASSFDRPYGYTFGSGTRLTVV.

The CDR3 DNA follows: TGTGCCAGCAGCATCCAGAGGTACACTAATGAAAAACTGTTTTTT. Encoded protein: CASSIQRYTNEKLFF. The chain employs TRBV6-5 and TRBJ1-4; D gene uncertain. The CDR3 has 15 residues. Germline assignment: CDR1 MNHEY and CDR2 SVGAGI. The V and J ends lost 6 bases and 2 bases respectively, with 13 bases between them.

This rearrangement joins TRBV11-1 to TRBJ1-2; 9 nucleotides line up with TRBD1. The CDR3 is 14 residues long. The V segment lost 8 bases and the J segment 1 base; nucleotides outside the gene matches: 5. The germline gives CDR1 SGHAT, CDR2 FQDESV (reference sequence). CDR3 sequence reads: CASRRDRDNYGYTF. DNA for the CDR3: TGTGCCAGCCGCCGGGACAGGGATAACTATGGCTACACCTTC.

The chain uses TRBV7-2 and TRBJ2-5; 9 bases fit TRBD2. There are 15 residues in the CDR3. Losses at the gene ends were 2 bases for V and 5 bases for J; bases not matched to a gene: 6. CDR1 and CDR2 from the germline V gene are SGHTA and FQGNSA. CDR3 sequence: CASSLRGGAGETQYF. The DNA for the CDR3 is TGTGCCAGCAGCTTACGCGGGGGGGCCGGGGAGACCCAGTACTTC. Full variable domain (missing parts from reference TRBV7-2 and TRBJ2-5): GAGVSQSPSNKVTEKGKDVELRCDPISGHTALYWYRQSLGQGLEFLIYFQGNSAPDKSGLPSDRFSAERTGGSVSTLTIQRTQQEDSAVYLCASSLRGGAGETQYFGPGTRLLVL.

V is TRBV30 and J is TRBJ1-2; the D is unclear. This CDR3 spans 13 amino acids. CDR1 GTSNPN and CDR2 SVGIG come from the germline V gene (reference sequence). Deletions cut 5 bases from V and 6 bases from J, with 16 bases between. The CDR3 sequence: CAWGRGSLDGYTF. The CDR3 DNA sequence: TGTGCCTGGGGCCGCGGCTCTTTGGATGGCTACACCTTC.

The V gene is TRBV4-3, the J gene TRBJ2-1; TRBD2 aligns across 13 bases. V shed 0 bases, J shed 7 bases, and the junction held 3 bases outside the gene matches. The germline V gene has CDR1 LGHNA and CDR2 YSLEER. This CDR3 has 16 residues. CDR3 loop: CASSQEATSGGNEQFF. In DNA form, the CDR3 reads TGCGCCAGCAGCCAAGAGGCGACTAGCGGGGGGAATGAGCAGTTCTTC.

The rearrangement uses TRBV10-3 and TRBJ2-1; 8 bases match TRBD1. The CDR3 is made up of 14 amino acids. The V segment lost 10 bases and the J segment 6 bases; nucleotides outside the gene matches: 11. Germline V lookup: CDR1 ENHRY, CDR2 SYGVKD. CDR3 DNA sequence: TGTGCCACTTCAGGACAGGGTTTGCGCAATGAGCAGTTCTTC. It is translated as CATSGQGLRNEQFF.

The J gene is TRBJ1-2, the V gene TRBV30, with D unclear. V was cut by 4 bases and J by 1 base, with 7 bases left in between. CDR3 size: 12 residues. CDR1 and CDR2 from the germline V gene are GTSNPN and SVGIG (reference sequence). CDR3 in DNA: TGTGCCTGGACCCCCGGTAACTATGGCTACACCTTC. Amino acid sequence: CAWTPGNYGYTF.

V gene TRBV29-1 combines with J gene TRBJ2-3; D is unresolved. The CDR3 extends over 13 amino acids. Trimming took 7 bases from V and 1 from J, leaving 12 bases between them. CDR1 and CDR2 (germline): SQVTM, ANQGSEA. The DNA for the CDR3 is TGCAGCGCCATAGGTCGGGGCACAGATACGCAGTATTTT. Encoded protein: CSAIGRGTDTQYF.

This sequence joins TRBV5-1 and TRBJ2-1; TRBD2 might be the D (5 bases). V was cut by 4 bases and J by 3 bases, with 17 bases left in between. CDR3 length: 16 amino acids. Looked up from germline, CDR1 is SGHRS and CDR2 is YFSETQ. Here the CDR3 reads CASSRGGVDIYNEQFF. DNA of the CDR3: TGCGCCAGCAGCCGGGGTGGGGTCGATATCTACAATGAGCAGTTCTTC.

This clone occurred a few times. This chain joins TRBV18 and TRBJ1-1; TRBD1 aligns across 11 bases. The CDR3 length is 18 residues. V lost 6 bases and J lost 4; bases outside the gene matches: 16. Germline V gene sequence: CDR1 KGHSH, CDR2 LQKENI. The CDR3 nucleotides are TGTGCCAGCTCGAAACAAGCAGCCGGACAGGGGGCTGTCACTGAAGCTTTCTTT. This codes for CASSKQAAGQGAVTEAFF.

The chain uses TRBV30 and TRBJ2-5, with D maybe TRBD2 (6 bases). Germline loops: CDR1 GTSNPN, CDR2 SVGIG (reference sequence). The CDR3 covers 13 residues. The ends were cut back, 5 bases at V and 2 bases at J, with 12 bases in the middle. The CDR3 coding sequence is TGTGCCTGGGAGGCGGGAAGTCAAGAGACCCAGTACTTC. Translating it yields CAWEAGSQETQYF.

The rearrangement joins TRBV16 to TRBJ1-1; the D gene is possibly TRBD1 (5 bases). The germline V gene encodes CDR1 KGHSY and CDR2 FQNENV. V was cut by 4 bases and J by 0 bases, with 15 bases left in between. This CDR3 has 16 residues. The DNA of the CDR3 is TGTGCCAGCAGCCGAGAGACCGCGACAGTGAACACTGAAGCTTTCTTT. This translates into CASSRETATVNTEAFF.

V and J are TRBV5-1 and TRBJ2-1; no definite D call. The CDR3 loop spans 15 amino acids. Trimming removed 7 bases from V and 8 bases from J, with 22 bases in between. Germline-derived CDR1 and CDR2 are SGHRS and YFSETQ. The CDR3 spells CASSRRGITYDEQFF. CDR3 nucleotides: TGCGCCAGCTCCCGGCGAGGCATCACTTACGATGAGCAGTTCTTC.

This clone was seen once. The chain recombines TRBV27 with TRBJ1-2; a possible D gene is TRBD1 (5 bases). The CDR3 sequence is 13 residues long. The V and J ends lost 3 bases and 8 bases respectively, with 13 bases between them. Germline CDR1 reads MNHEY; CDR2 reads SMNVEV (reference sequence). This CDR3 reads CASSFTGREGYTF. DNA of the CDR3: TGTGCCAGCAGTTTCACAGGCCGCGAGGGCTACACCTTC.

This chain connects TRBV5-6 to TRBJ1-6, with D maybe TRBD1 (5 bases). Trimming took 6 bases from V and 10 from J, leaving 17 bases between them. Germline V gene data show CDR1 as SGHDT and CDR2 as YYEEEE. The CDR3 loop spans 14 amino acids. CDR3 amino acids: CASTRQRWNSPLHF. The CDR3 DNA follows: TGTGCCAGCACCAGACAGAGATGGAACTCACCCCTCCACTTT.

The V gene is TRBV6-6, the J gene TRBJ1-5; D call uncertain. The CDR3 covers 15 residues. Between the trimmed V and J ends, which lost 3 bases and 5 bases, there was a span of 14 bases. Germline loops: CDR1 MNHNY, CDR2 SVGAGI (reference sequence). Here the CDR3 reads CASSYGSGKDQPQHF. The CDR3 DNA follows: TGTGCCAGCAGTTATGGGTCAGGCAAGGATCAGCCCCAGCATTTT.

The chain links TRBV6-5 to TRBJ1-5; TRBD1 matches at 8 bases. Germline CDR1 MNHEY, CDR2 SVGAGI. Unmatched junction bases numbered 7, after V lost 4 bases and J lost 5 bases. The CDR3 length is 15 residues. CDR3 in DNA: TGTGCCAGCAGTTTAACAGGGGGGACGGATCAGCCCCAGCATTTT. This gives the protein CASSLTGGTDQPQHF.

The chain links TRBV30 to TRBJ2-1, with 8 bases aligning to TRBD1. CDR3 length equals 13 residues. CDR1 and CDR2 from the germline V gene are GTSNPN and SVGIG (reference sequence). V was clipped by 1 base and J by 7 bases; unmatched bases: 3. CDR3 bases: TGTGCCTGGAGTGAAACAGGGGGGAATGAGCAGTTCTTC. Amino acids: CAWSETGGNEQFF. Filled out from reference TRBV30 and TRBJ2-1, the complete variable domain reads SQTIHQWPATLVQPVGSPLSLECTVEGTSNPNLYWYRQAAGRGLQLLFYSVGIGQISSEVPQNLSASRPQDRQFILSSKKLLLSDSGFYLCAWSETGGNEQFFGPGTRLTVL.

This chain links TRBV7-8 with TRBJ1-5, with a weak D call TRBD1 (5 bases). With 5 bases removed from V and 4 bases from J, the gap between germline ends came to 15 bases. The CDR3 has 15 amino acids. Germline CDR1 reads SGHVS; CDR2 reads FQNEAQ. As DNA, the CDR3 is TGTGCCAGCAGCCCCCCTGTGGACACGAATCAGCCCCAGCATTTT. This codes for CASSPPVDTNQPQHF.

This CDR3 reads CASSLLQGLNGANVLTF. CDR3 nucleotide sequence: TGTGCCAGCAGCTTACTCCAGGGCCTTAATGGGGCCAACGTCCTGACTTTC. The chain links TRBV11-2 to TRBJ2-6; TRBD1 is a possible D gene (5 bases). CDR1 is SGHAT, CDR2 FQNNGV, per germline. The CDR3 is 17 amino acids. Trimming removed 2 bases from V and 3 bases from J, with 14 bases in between.

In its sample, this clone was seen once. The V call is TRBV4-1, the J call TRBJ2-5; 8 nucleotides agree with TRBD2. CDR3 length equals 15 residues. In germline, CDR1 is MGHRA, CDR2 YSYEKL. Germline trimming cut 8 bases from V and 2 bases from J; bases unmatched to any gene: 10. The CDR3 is CASGPGTSRQETQYF. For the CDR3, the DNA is TGCGCCAGCGGTCCAGGGACTAGTCGTCAAGAGACCCAGTACTTC.

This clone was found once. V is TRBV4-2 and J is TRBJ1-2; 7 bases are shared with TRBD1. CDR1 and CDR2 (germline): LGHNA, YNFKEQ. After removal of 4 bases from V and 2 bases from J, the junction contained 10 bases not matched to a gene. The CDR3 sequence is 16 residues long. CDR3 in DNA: TGTGCCAGCAGCCCCTTTGACGAACAGGGGAACTATGGCTACACCTTC. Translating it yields CASSPFDEQGNYGYTF.

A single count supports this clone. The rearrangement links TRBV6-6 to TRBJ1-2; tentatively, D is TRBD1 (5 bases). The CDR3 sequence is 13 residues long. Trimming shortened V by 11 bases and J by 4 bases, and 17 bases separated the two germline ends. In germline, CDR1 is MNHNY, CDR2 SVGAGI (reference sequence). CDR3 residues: CACGTLPPYGYTF. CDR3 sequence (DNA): TGTGCCTGCGGGACCCTCCCTCCCTATGGCTACACCTTC.